Shown below are 25 T cell receptor beta chains from a single sample sequenced in a study of blood T cell repertoires in COVID-19. Clones were read by immunoSEQ multiplex PCR, and TCRdb kept only the in-frame ones, dropping some. The sample carries a few hundred thousand clones, 88% recorded once. The source material was peripheral blood. The source is a man in his fifties or sixties who had recovered from COVID-19.

The sample holds a few counts of this clone. This chain joins TRBV6-5 and TRBJ1-6; 9 bases line up with TRBD1. With V trimmed by 5 bases and J by 6 bases, 2 bases remained unmatched. The CDR3 covers 14 residues. CDR1 and CDR2 from the germline V gene are MNHEY and SVGAGI. The CDR3, as DNA: TGTGCCAGCAGTACGGACAGGGGTAATTCACCCCTCCACTTT. Residues: CASSTDRGNSPLHF.

The chain joins TRBV7-2 to TRBJ1-1, with a weak D call TRBD1 (6 bases). The CDR3 runs to 16 residues. V lost 1 base, J lost 8 bases, and 20 bases lay in between. CDR1 and CDR2 from the germline V gene are SGHTA and FQGNSA. Here the CDR3 DNA reads TGTGCCAGCAGCTTAGAACGGACAGTCGGGATAGGGGAAGCTTTCTTT. This translates into CASSLERTVGIGEAFF. The variable domain in full, completed from reference TRBV7-2 and TRBJ1-1, reads GAGVSQSPSNKVTEKGKDVELRCDPISGHTALYWYRQSLGQGLEFLIYFQGNSAPDKSGLPSDRFSAERTGGSVSTLTIQRTQQEDSAVYLCASSLERTVGIGEAFFGQGTRLTVV.

The chain uses TRBV5-6 and TRBJ2-2; D uncertain. The CDR3 totals 16 residues. In germline, CDR1 is SGHDT, CDR2 YYEEEE. Trimming took 4 bases from V and 1 from J, leaving 14 bases between them. DNA of the CDR3: TGTGCCAGCAGCCCTTTTGGCAGGCAGAACACCGGGGAGCTGTTTTTT. Translated, it gives CASSPFGRQNTGELFF.

The CDR3 coding sequence is TGTGCCAGCAGCTCCCGACAGGGATCGACTGAAGCTTTCTTT. It yields the protein CASSSRQGSTEAFF. The chain uses TRBV25-1 and TRBJ1-1; 7 nucleotides align to TRBD1. Germline V CDR1 and CDR2: MGHDK, SYGVNS. The CDR3 loop spans 14 amino acids. After removal of 6 bases from V and 5 bases from J, the junction contained 9 bases not matched to a gene.

This chain uses TRBV11-2 with TRBJ1-4; TRBD1 might be the D (5 bases). Trimming removed 5 bases at V and 4 bases at J, with 11 bases between. Germline assignment: CDR1 SGHAT and CDR2 FQNNGV. This CDR3 has 14 amino acids. CDR3: CASSRRGINEKLFF. Written as DNA, the CDR3 is TGTGCCAGCAGCCGCCGGGGGATTAATGAAAAACTGTTTTTT.

This chain connects TRBV23-1 to TRBJ1-2, with 8 bases lining up with TRBD1. TRBV23-1 is assigned to the ORF class and has an uncertain function. The CDR3 runs 19 residues. Trimming removed 4 bases from V and 3 bases from J; junction bases left unmatched: 19. The CDR3 sequence is CASSPLPRTGPVLDYGYTF. The CDR3 DNA reads as TGCGCCAGCAGTCCGCTTCCAAGGACAGGGCCAGTATTGGACTATGGCTACACCTTC.

The chain employs TRBV7-8 and TRBJ2-3, with 7 nucleotides matching TRBD1. After removal of 5 bases from V and 4 bases from J, the junction contained 9 bases not matched to a gene. Germline V gene sequence: CDR1 SGHVS, CDR2 FQNEAQ. The CDR3 loop spans 15 amino acids. The CDR3 sequence is CASSRLTGPPDTQYF. CDR3 bases: TGTGCCAGCAGCCGCCTGACAGGGCCCCCAGATACGCAGTATTTT. Using reference TRBV7-8 and TRBJ2-3 for the parts outside the CDR3, the full variable domain is GAGVSQSPRYKVAKRGQDVALRCDPISGHVSLFWYQQALGQGPEFLTYFQNEAQLDKSGLPSDRFFAERPEGSVSTLKIQRTQQEDSAVYLCASSRLTGPPDTQYFGPGTRLTVL.

The V gene is TRBV19, the J gene TRBJ2-5; D not resolved. Trimming left V 8 bases short and J 1 base short, with 8 bases between. This CDR3 is 12 amino acids long. Per the germline V gene, CDR1 is LNHDA and CDR2 is SQIVND (reference sequence). This chain's CDR3 is CASGRIQETQYF. CDR3 in DNA: TGTGCCAGTGGGCGAATCCAAGAGACCCAGTACTTC.

J is TRBJ2-5 and V is TRBV27, with 9 bases that match TRBD1. V gave up 4 bases and J gave up 4 bases; unmatched junction bases: 4. The CDR3 covers 14 residues. CDR1 and CDR2 (germline): MNHEY, SMNVEV (reference sequence). The CDR3 DNA sequence: TGTGCCAGCAGTTCCCAACAGGGGGCAGAGACCCAGTACTTC. Protein product: CASSSQQGAETQYF.

The table lists this clone with many counts. The chain's CDR3 is CASRRGDREAFF. DNA for the CDR3: TGTGCCAGCAGAAGAGGGGACAGAGAAGCTTTCTTT. This rearrangement joins TRBV27 to TRBJ1-1; 7 bases fit TRBD1. V lost 6 bases, J lost 8 bases, and 6 bases stayed unmatched. The germline CDR1 and CDR2 sequences are MNHEY and SMNVEV (reference sequence). This CDR3 has 12 amino acids.

This chain uses TRBV5-1 with TRBJ2-1, with 7 bases aligning to TRBD1. The CDR3 extends over 13 amino acids. The germline CDR1 and CDR2 sequences are SGHRS and YFSETQ. V shed 4 bases, J shed 7 bases, and the junction held 5 bases outside the gene matches. This chain's CDR3 is CASSLGQRNEQFF. The CDR3, as DNA: TGCGCCAGCAGCCTGGGACAGAGAAATGAGCAGTTCTTC.

V gene TRBV5-1 combines with J gene TRBJ2-1; a weak D match, TRBD2 (5 bases). In germline, CDR1 is SGHRS, CDR2 YFSETQ. V lost 6 bases and J lost 6, with 16 bases in between. CDR3 length: 14 amino acids. CDR3 DNA sequence: TGCGCCAGCAAATCGCGGGCCCCTAGCAATGAGCAGTTCTTC. It translates to CASKSRAPSNEQFF.

The chain carries TRBV18 and TRBJ1-2, with 9 bases aligning to TRBD1. The CDR3 spans 13 residues. V shed 4 bases and J 5 bases; nucleotides not matched to a gene: 2. The germline CDR1 and CDR2 sequences are KGHSH and LQKENI. The CDR3 loop reads CASSRTGEYGYTF. CDR3 DNA sequence: TGTGCCAGCTCACGGACAGGGGAGTATGGCTACACCTTC.

The chain recombines TRBV5-8 with TRBJ2-3; TRBD1 aligns across 10 bases. J was trimmed by 4 bases and V by 5 bases; bases with no gene match: 7. Germline CDR1 reads SGHTS; CDR2 reads YDEGEE. The CDR3 is 15 amino acids. In DNA, the CDR3 is TGTGCCAGCAGTTCGGGACAGGGGAACCCAGATACGCAGTATTTT. Amino acids: CASSSGQGNPDTQYF.

This sequence joins TRBV21-1 and TRBJ2-7; the table's D call, TRBD1, has no DNA check behind it. TRBV21-1 corresponds to a pseudogene. The CDR3 is made up of 16 amino acids. CDR3 bases: TGTGCCAGCACCAAACTACCCCGGGACAGGGGCTACGAGCAGTACTTC. Amino acids: CASTKLPRDRGYEQYF.

The CDR3 reads CASSFRDSGYNEQFF. The CDR3 coding sequence is TGTGCCAGCAGCTTCCGGGACAGCGGCTACAATGAGCAGTTCTTC. The chain combines TRBV9 with TRBJ2-1, with 7 bases that match TRBD1. CDR1 is SGDLS and CDR2 is YYNGEE in the germline V gene. Trimming cost V 4 bases and J 3 bases; bases outside gene matches: 7. This CDR3 has 15 amino acids.

The chain joins TRBV11-2 to TRBJ1-1; D not certain. The CDR3 consists of 15 residues. Germline V gene lookup returns CDR1 SGHAT and CDR2 FQNNGV. Trimming cost V 3 bases and J 0 bases, with 11 bases left between them. CDR3 DNA sequence: TGTGCCAGCAGCTTTGGTTACAACATGAACACTGAAGCTTTCTTT. Protein sequence: CASSFGYNMNTEAFF.

Written as DNA, the CDR3 is TGTGCCAGCAGTGCCAATGTTTTCCCCACTAGCGGGGGGGCGGGTGAGCAGTTCTTC. Translated: CASSANVFPTSGGAGEQFF. The genes are TRBV6-1 and TRBJ2-1, with 13 bases fitting TRBD2. Trimming removed 4 bases from V and 9 bases from J; junction bases left unmatched: 18. From germline, CDR1 is MNHNS and CDR2 SASEGT. The CDR3 has 19 amino acids.

CDR3 DNA sequence: TGTGCCAGTAGATCGACAGGGGGCGATGGCAATCAGCCCCAGCATTTT. Its protein product is CASRSTGGDGNQPQHF. The gene calls are TRBV2 and TRBJ1-5, with TRBD1 matching over 10 bases. V shed 9 bases and J 2 bases; nucleotides not matched to a gene: 10. Germline CDR1 SNHLY, CDR2 FYNNEI. CDR3 length equals 16 residues.

The chain couples TRBV6-2 or TRBV6-3 to TRBJ1-1, with D possibly matching TRBD1 (5 bases). Germline CDR1 is MNHEY and CDR2 is SVGEGT. Trimming stripped 2 bases from V and 4 bases from J, with 11 bases between. This CDR3 region has 14 residues. Here the CDR3 DNA reads TGTGCCAGCAGTTACCAGGGTAGGGTCACTGAAGCTTTCTTT. Its protein product is CASSYQGRVTEAFF.

This sequence joins TRBV28 and TRBJ1-1; tentatively, D is TRBD1 (5 bases). The CDR3 extends over 14 amino acids. The germline V and J ends were trimmed by 7 bases and 1 base, with 13 bases remaining between them. Per the germline V gene, CDR1 is MDHEN and CDR2 is SYDVKM. CDR3 DNA: TGTGCCAGCACGGATGTGGGGCCGAACACTGAAGCTTTCTTT. Protein product: CASTDVGPNTEAFF.

The genes are TRBV11-2 and TRBJ2-1, with 8 bases fitting TRBD2. The CDR3 is 15 residues long. CDR1 SGHAT and CDR2 FQNNGV come from the germline V gene. Trimming at V came to 0 bases and at J to 7 bases, leaving 5 bases not matched to a gene. The chain's CDR3 is CASSLDGRGANEQFF. Here the CDR3 DNA reads TGTGCCAGCAGCTTAGATGGGCGGGGGGCTAATGAGCAGTTCTTC.

The CDR3 DNA is TGTGCCAGCAGCGTAGACCTAGCGGGGATCACAGATACGCAGTATTTT. Translation: CASSVDLAGITDTQYF. V and J are TRBV9 and TRBJ2-3; TRBD2 agrees at 9 bases. The CDR3 totals 16 residues. V shed 0 bases and J 2 bases; nucleotides not matched to a gene: 4. Looked up from germline, CDR1 is SGDLS and CDR2 is YYNGEE.

This chain uses TRBV7-2 with TRBJ2-7, with 9 bases fitting TRBD2. This CDR3 has 15 amino acids. Trimming at V came to 3 bases and at J to 2 bases, leaving 5 bases not matched to a gene. Looked up from germline, CDR1 is SGHTA and CDR2 is FQGNSA. The CDR3 sequence is CASSLASGETYEQYF. In DNA, the CDR3 is TGTGCCAGCAGCTTGGCTAGCGGGGAAACCTACGAGCAGTACTTC.

This clone was picked up a small number of times. The genes are TRBV6-5 and TRBJ2-3; TRBD2 might be the D (6 bases). V was shortened by 2 bases and J by 2 bases, with 8 bases between the two germline ends. CDR3 length: 14 amino acids. Germline CDR1 and CDR2: MNHEY and SVGAGI. Written as DNA, the CDR3 is TGTGCCAGCAGTTACGGGGGGATCACAGATACGCAGTATTTT. This sequence encodes CASSYGGITDTQYF.